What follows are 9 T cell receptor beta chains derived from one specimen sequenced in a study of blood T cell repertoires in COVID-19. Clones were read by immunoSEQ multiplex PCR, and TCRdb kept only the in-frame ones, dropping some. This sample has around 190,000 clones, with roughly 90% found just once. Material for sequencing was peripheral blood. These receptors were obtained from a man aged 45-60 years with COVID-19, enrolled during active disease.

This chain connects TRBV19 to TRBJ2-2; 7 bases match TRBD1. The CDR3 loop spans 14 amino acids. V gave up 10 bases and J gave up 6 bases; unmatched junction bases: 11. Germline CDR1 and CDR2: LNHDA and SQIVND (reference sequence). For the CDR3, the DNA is TGTGCCACCGAGCCCAGGGGGTTCCCCGGGGAGCTGTTTTTT. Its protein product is CATEPRGFPGELFF.

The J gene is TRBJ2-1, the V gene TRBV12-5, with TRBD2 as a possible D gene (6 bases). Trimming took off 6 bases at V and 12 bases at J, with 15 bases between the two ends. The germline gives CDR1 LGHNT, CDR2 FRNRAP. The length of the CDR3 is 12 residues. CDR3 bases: TGTGCTAGTGGAAATCTGGGGGGAGGGCAGTTCTTC. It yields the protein CASGNLGGGQFF.

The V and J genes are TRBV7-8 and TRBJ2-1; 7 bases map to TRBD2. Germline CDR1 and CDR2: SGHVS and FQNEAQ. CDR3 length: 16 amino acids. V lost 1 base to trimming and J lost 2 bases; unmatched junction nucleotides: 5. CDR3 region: CASSLDKRDPYNEQFF. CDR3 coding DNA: TGTGCCAGCAGCTTAGATAAGCGGGATCCCTACAATGAGCAGTTCTTC.

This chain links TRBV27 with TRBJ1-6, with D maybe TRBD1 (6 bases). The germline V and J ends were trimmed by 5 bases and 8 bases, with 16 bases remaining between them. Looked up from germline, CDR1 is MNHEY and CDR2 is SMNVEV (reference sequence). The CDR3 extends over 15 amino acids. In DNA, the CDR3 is TGTGCCAGCAGTCGTGGGACGGACAGTTATTCACCCCTCCACTTT. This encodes CASSRGTDSYSPLHF.

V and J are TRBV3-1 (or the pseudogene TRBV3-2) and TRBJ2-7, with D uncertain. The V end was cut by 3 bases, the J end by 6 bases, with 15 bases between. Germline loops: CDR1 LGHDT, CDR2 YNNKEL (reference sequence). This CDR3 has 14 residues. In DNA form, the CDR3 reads TGTGCCAGCAGCCATAGAGAGCAGTCGGGCGAGCAGTACTTC. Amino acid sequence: CASSHREQSGEQYF.

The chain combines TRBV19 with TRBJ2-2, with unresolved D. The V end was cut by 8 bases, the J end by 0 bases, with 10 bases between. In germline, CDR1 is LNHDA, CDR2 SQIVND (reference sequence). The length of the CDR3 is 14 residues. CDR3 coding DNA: TGTGCCAGTGCTAGATCTCCGAACACCGGGGAGCTGTTTTTT. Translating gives CASARSPNTGELFF.

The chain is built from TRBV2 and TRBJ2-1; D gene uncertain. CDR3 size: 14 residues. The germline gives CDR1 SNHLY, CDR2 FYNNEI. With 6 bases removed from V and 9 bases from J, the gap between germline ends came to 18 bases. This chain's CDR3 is CASSPRSTAIEQFF. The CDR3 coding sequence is TGTGCCAGCAGCCCTCGATCTACCGCCATTGAGCAGTTCTTC.

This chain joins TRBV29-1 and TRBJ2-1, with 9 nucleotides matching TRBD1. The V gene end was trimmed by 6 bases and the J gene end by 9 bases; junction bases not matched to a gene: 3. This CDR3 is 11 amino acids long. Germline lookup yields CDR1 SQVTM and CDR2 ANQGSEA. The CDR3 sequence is CSVDRGAEQFF. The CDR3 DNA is TGCAGCGTCGACAGGGGGGCTGAGCAGTTCTTC.

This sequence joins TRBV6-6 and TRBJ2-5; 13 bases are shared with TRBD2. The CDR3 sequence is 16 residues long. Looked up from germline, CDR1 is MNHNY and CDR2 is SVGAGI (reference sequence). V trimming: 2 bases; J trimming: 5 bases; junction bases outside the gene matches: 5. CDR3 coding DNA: TGTGCCAGCAGTTACGTGACTAGCGGGAGGTGGGAGACCCAGTACTTC. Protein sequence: CASSYVTSGRWETQYF.